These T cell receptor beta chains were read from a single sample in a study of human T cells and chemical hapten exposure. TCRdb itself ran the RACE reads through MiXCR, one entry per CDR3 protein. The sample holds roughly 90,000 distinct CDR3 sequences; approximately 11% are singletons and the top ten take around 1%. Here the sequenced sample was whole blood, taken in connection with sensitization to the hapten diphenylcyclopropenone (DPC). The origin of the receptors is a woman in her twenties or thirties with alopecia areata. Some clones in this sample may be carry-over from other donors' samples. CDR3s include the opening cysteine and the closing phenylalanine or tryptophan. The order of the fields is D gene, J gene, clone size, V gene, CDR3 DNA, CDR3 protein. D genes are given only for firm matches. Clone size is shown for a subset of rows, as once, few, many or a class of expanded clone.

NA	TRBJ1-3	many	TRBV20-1	TGCAGTGCTAAGGGGATGGAGGTTGGAAACACCATATATTTT	CSAKGMEVGNTIYF
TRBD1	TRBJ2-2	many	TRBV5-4	TGTGCCAGCAGCAGAGACAGGGCGAACACCGGGGAGCTGTTTTTT	CASSRDRANTGELFF
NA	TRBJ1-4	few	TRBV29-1	TGCAGCGTTGCCGGGGGGCAAACTAATGAAAAACTGTTTTTT	CSVAGGQTNEKLFF
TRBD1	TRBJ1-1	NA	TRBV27	TGTGCCAGCAGTATCGGACAGGGGACCACTGAAGCTTTCTTT	CASSIGQGTTEAFF
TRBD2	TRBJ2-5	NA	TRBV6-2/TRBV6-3	TGTGCCAGCAGTTACGGCGGGAGCTGGCAAGAGACCCAGTACTTC	CASSYGGSWQETQYF
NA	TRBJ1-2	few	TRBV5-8	TGTGCCAGCAGCCGCGGACAGATCAACTATGGCTACACCTTC	CASSRGQINYGYTF
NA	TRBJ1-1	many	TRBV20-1	TGCAGTGCTAGAGATGCGGGCAGCCCTGGAGCTTTCTTT	CSARDAGSPGAFF
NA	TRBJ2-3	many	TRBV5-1	TGCGCCAGCAGCTGGGACGGGGTCGTAACAGATACGCAGTATTTT	CASSWDGVVTDTQYF
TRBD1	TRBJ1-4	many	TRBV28	TGTGCCAGCAGAAGGACAGGGGTGGACGAAAAACTGTTTTTT	CASRRTGVDEKLFF
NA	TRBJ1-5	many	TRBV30	TGTGCCTGGAGTCGCCCGGATTCGCCCCAGCATTTT	CAWSRPDSPQHF
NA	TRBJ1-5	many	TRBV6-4	TGTGCCAGCAGCCTGGACAGCAATCAGCCCCAGCATTTT	CASSLDSNQPQHF
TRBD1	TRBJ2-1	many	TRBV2	TGTGCCAGCAGTGATGACAGGGGGGCGTACAATGAGCAGTTCTTC	CASSDDRGAYNEQFF
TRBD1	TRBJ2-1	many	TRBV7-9	TGTGCCACCAAAACCGGGACAGGGGACAATGAGCAGTTCTTC	CATKTGTGDNEQFF